Shown below are 2 T cell receptor beta chains from a single sample sequenced in a study of blood T cell repertoires in COVID-19. Libraries were prepared by immunoSEQ multiplex PCR; TCRdb keeps only in-frame clonotypes and omits some of them. The repertoire holds approximately 210,000 clones, with approximately 84% as singletons. The specimen was peripheral blood. These receptors were taken from a man between 35 and 55 years old with active or convalescent COVID-19.

V and J are TRBV28 and TRBJ2-1; D gene uncertain. This CDR3 is built from 15 residues. CDR1 and CDR2 (germline): MDHEN, SYDVKM. V lost 1 base, J lost 4 bases, and 11 bases lay in between. The CDR3 coding sequence is TGTGCCAGCAGTTTATCCATACAGATGTACAATGAGCAGTTCTTC. Its translation is CASSLSIQMYNEQFF.

The chain carries TRBV19 and TRBJ1-6, with D unresolved. Germline CDR1 reads LNHDA; CDR2 reads SQIVND (reference sequence). The CDR3 is made up of 14 amino acids. Trimming pared 3 bases from V and 5 bases from J, leaving 8 bases between. Written as DNA, the CDR3 is TGTGCCAGTAGTATCGGGATACATAATTCACCCCTCCACTTT. Protein sequence: CASSIGIHNSPLHF.